A selection of T cell receptor beta chains follows, all from one sample in a study of CD8 T cell repertoires and HIV-1 epitope variants. Method: immunoSEQ multiplex PCR; TCRdb's copy keeps in-frame clones and lacks some. In the table there are some 100,000 clones, roughly 81% of which are singletons. Sequencing was performed on uncultured baseline CD8+ T cells from peripheral blood mononuclear cells (PBMCs). These receptors originate from a male donor with HIV. CDR3s include the opening cysteine and the closing phenylalanine or tryptophan. D genes are given only for firm matches. Only some rows state a clone size, as once, few, many or a class for expanded clones.

TRBV2	TRBJ2-5	TRBD1	14	NA	CASSKQGAQETQYF	TGTGCCAGCAGTAAGCAGGGGGCCCAAGAGACCCAGTACTTC
TRBV7-2	TRBJ2-7	TRBD2	13	once	CASSSGLADEQYF	TGTGCCAGCAGCTCCGGACTAGCGGACGAGCAGTACTTC
TRBV28	TRBJ1-3	TRBD1	15	NA	CASSFWTGGGNTIYF	TGTGCCAGCAGTTTTTGGACAGGGGGTGGAAACACCATATATTTT
TRBV2	TRBJ1-1	NA	13	few	CASRDTSYGEAFF	TGTGCCAGCAGAGACACCTCATATGGGGAAGCTTTCTTT
TRBV12-1	TRBJ2-3	NA	16	NA	CASSFGAAGGTDTQYF	TGTGCCAGCAGCTTTGGAGCAGCGGGGGGCACAGATACGCAGTATTTT
TRBV9	TRBJ2-3	NA	13	NA	CASSAPSLDTQYF	TGTGCCAGCAGCGCCCCTAGTTTAGATACGCAGTATTTT
TRBV19	TRBJ1-1	NA	14	once	CASSSPGANTEAFF	TGTGCCAGTAGTAGCCCGGGGGCGAACACTGAAGCTTTCTTT
TRBV5-6	TRBJ1-2	NA	14	NA	CASSKPRGRSGYTF	TGTGCCAGCAGTAAGCCTCGAGGAAGGAGTGGCTACACCTTC
TRBV18	TRBJ2-7	NA	14	NA	CASSLGTLSYEQYF	TGTGCCAGCTCACTCGGGACACTCTCCTACGAGCAGTACTTC
TRBV6-6	TRBJ2-1	TRBD2	16	NA	CASRESSGGAYNEQFF	TGTGCCAGCCGAGAATCTAGCGGGGGGGCCTACAATGAGCAGTTCTTC
TRBV9	TRBJ2-2	NA	17	once	CASSARGGVVDTGELFF	TGTGCCAGCAGCGCGCGGGGCGGGGTGGTCGACACCGGGGAGCTGTTTTTT
TRBV28	TRBJ1-2	NA	14	once	CASSLVGDNYGYTF	TGTGCCAGCAGTTTGGTCGGGGATAACTATGGCTACACCTTC
TRBV30	TRBJ2-3	TRBD1	13	NA	CAATGVSLYTQYF	TGTGCCGCTACAGGGGTCTCCCTTTATACGCAGTATTTT
TRBV6-1	TRBJ1-2	TRBD1	13	NA	CASRPGDSYGYTF	TGTGCCAGCAGACCCGGGGACAGCTATGGCTACACCTTC
TRBV28	TRBJ1-5	TRBD1	17	few	CASSLPRTGASNQPQHF	TGTGCCAGCAGTTTACCCCGGACAGGGGCGAGCAATCAGCCCCAGCATTTT
TRBV27	TRBJ1-2	NA	13	once	CASSPGQYYGYTF	TGTGCCAGCAGCCCCGGACAGTACTATGGCTACACCTTC
TRBV19	TRBJ2-7	NA	15	NA	CTSSITSGVHYEQYF	TGTACCAGTAGTATAACATCCGGGGTTCACTACGAGCAGTACTTC
TRBV28	TRBJ2-1	TRBD2	16	NA	CASQLAAGPTAYEQFF	TGTGCCAGTCAACTAGCGGCCGGCCCTACAGCGTATGAGCAGTTCTTC
TRBV28	TRBJ2-1	NA	13	NA	CASSTQGNNEQFF	TGTGCCAGCAGTACTCAGGGGAACAATGAGCAGTTCTTC
TRBV5-1	TRBJ1-2	TRBD1	16	NA	CASSLAGQRANYGYTF	TGCGCCAGCAGCTTGGCGGGACAGCGAGCTAACTATGGCTACACCTTC
TRBV29-1	TRBJ1-4	TRBD1	12	NA	CSVTGEGEKLFF	TGCAGCGTTACAGGGGAAGGGGAAAAACTGTTTTTT
TRBV7-9	TRBJ1-3	NA	14	NA	CASSVSVEGNTIYF	TGTGCCAGCAGCGTGTCGGTGGAAGGAAACACCATATATTTT
TRBV7-2	TRBJ1-1	NA	14	few	CATGGRTGNTEAFF	TGTGCCACCGGGGGGCGTACAGGGAACACTGAAGCTTTCTTT
TRBV13	TRBJ2-3	TRBD2	17	once	CASSPGLAGGPTDTQYF	TGTGCCAGCAGCCCGGGACTAGCGGGAGGGCCCACAGATACGCAGTATTTT
TRBV20-1	TRBJ1-1	NA	11	NA	CGRAGVTEAFF	TGCGGCCGGGCGGGGGTGACTGAAGCTTTCTTT
TRBV7-6	TRBJ2-3	NA	13	once	CASSAGNADTQYF	TGTGCCAGCAGCGCCGGGAATGCAGATACGCAGTATTTT
TRBV6-1	TRBJ2-3	NA	15	NA	CASSEVGGDTDTQYF	TGTGCCAGCAGTGAAGTTGGCGGGGACACAGATACGCAGTATTTT
TRBV7-2	TRBJ1-3	NA	13	NA	CASSPFGGNTIYF	TGTGCCAGCAGCCCTTTTGGTGGAAACACCATATATTTT
TRBV9	TRBJ2-1	TRBD1	15	NA	CASTTGTGEYNEQFF	TGTGCCAGCACCACAGGGACAGGGGAATACAATGAGCAGTTCTTC
TRBV7-9	TRBJ1-5	NA	13	few	CASSLRQNEPQHF	TGTGCCAGCAGCTTACGACAGAACGAGCCCCAGCATTTT
TRBV27	TRBJ1-1	NA	12	NA	CASRGGGAEAFF	TGTGCCAGCAGGGGCGGCGGGGCTGAAGCTTTCTTT
TRBV11-2	TRBJ2-3	NA	16	NA	CASSWAEVGSTDTQYF	TGTGCCAGCAGCTGGGCCGAGGTAGGGAGCACAGATACGCAGTATTTT
TRBV13	TRBJ2-3	NA	14	NA	CASGGRAFTDTQYF	TGTGCCAGCGGCGGGCGGGCTTTCACAGATACGCAGTATTTT
TRBV5-1	TRBJ2-2	TRBD2	15	NA	CASSLTSGTTGELFF	TGCGCCAGCAGCCTGACTAGCGGGACCACCGGGGAGCTGTTTTTT
TRBV13	TRBJ1-1	TRBD1	16	NA	CASSLLTGGVHTEAFF	TGTGCCAGCAGCTTGCTGACAGGGGGTGTGCACACTGAAGCTTTCTTT
TRBV7-8	TRBJ2-7	NA	14	NA	CASSSSTVWYEQYF	TGTGCCAGCAGCTCATCGACAGTCTGGTACGAGCAGTACTTC
TRBV6-1	TRBJ1-1	NA	12	NA	CASNNGGTEAFF	TGTGCCAGCAATAACGGAGGCACTGAAGCTTTCTTT
TRBV7-2	TRBJ2-1	TRBD2	16	NA	CASSLVGGRAGNEQFF	TGTGCCAGCAGCTTAGTGGGTGGGAGGGCCGGCAATGAGCAGTTCTTC
TRBV9	TRBJ1-6	TRBD1	15	NA	CASSVALQGDSPLHF	TGTGCCAGCAGCGTAGCTTTACAGGGGGATTCACCCCTCCACTTT
TRBV6-5	TRBJ2-5	NA	14	NA	CASSSTPTSETQYF	TGTGCCAGCAGTTCAACACCCACCTCTGAGACCCAGTACTTC
TRBV5-1	TRBJ2-2	NA	11	NA	CASSLAGELFF	TGCGCCAGCAGCTTGGCCGGGGAGCTGTTTTTT
TRBV4-1	TRBJ1-4	NA	12	few	CASSQAREKLFF	TGCGCCAGCAGCCAAGCCAGGGAAAAACTGTTTTTT
TRBV6-1	TRBJ1-2	NA	13	NA	CASSKGRDYGYTF	TGTGCCAGCAGCAAGGGACGGGACTATGGCTACACCTTC
TRBV11-1	TRBJ2-1	TRBD2	16	NA	CASSRFRLAGGGEQFF	TGTGCCAGCAGTAGGTTCCGGCTAGCGGGCGGGGGGGAGCAGTTCTTC
TRBV7-7	TRBJ1-3	NA	14	NA	CASSQTTAGNTIYF	TGTGCCAGCAGTCAGACGACAGCCGGAAACACCATATATTTT
TRBV2	TRBJ1-2	NA	12	NA	CASSGGYYGYTF	TGTGCCAGCAGTGGCGGGTACTATGGCTACACCTTC
TRBV30	TRBJ1-1	NA	13	once	CAWSVIGSTEAFF	TGTGCCTGGAGTGTGATAGGGAGCACTGAAGCTTTCTTT
TRBV27	TRBJ1-2	NA	13	few	CASSPGGASGYTF	TGTGCCAGCAGCCCTGGGGGGGCAAGCGGCTACACCTTC
TRBV11-2	TRBJ2-1	NA	11	NA	CASSRANEQFF	TGTGCCAGCAGCCGAGCCAATGAGCAGTTCTTC
TRBV30	TRBJ1-2	NA	13	NA	CAWTGGGSYGYTF	TGTGCCTGGACGGGGGGCGGAAGCTATGGCTACACCTTC
TRBV5-6	TRBJ2-7	NA	13	NA	CASSLGGPALKDF	TGTGCCAGCAGCTTGGGGGGTCCGGCACTGAAGGACTTC
TRBV7-2	TRBJ1-2	NA	13	NA	CASSLVGVGGYTF	TGTGCCAGCAGCTTAGTAGGGGTGGGTGGCTACACCTTC
TRBV6-1	TRBJ2-7	NA	13	NA	CASSVEGAREQYF	TGTGCCAGCAGTGTAGAAGGGGCGAGGGAGCAGTACTTC